The 24 T cell receptor beta chains in this list originate from one sample, sequenced in a study of T cell changes during pregnancy in multiple sclerosis. Profiled with immunoSEQ multiplex PCR; TCRdb holds only in-frame clones, not every one. The sample shows roughly 61,000 clones, 90% of them seen only once. The sample here was peripheral blood, taken in the first trimester of pregnancy. These receptor sequences come from a female donor in good health, enrolled as a control in a pregnancy study.

The rearrangement joins TRBV5-1 to TRBJ1-1; D remains ambiguous. Trimming removed 0 bases at V and 1 base at J, with 10 bases between. There are 15 residues in the CDR3. The germline CDR1 and CDR2 sequences are SGHRS and YFSETQ. CDR3 loop: CASSLGPGSNTEAFF. CDR3 nucleotide sequence: TGCGCCAGCAGCTTGGGGCCGGGATCGAACACTGAAGCTTTCTTT.

V and J are TRBV7-8 and TRBJ2-7; 7 bases are shared with TRBD2. Germline lookup yields CDR1 SGHVS and CDR2 FQNEAQ. The CDR3 loop spans 14 amino acids. V trimming: 0 bases; J trimming: 2 bases; junction bases outside the gene matches: 1. The CDR3 here is CASSLAGGAYEQYF. As DNA, the CDR3 is TGTGCCAGCAGCTTAGCGGGGGGGGCCTACGAGCAGTACTTC.

The gene calls are TRBV6-5 and TRBJ2-6; no reliable D call. CDR1 is MNHEY, CDR2 SVGAGI, per germline. Trimming cost V 8 bases and J 1 base, with 6 bases left between them. The CDR3 has 13 residues. CDR3 amino acids: CASARSGANVLTF. CDR3 coding DNA: TGTGCCAGCGCCCGGTCTGGGGCCAACGTCCTGACTTTC.

The chain links TRBV28 to TRBJ1-2; 9 bases are a match to TRBD1. Germline CDR1 MDHEN, CDR2 SYDVKM. The CDR3 loop spans 15 amino acids. V was pared by 4 bases and J by 7 bases, with 10 bases of the junction left unmatched. The CDR3 DNA is TGTGCCAGCAGTTATCCTCCAGGGACAGGGATTGGCTACACCTTC. The encoded protein is CASSYPPGTGIGYTF.

This clone was seen just once. The chain recombines TRBV2 with TRBJ2-7; TRBD2 matches 11 bases. V shed 6 bases and J 3 bases; nucleotides not matched to a gene: 4. The germline V gene has CDR1 SNHLY and CDR2 FYNNEI. The CDR3 is made up of 14 amino acids. The CDR3 reads CASRLAGALYEQYF. The CDR3 DNA reads as TGTGCCAGCAGACTAGCGGGAGCCCTCTACGAGCAGTACTTC.

The chain employs TRBV9 and TRBJ2-7; 14 nucleotides line up with TRBD2. Germline V gene lookup returns CDR1 SGDLS and CDR2 YYNGEE. The CDR3 extends over 15 amino acids. V lost 4 bases, J lost 7 bases, and 7 bases stayed unmatched. CDR3 DNA: TGTGCCAGCAGCCCGGGACTAGCGGGAGTAAATGAGCAGTACTTC. Translated, it gives CASSPGLAGVNEQYF.

The chain couples TRBV6-4 to TRBJ2-2, with 7 bases aligning to TRBD1. Germline CDR1 reads MRHNA; CDR2 reads SNTAGT. With V trimmed by 5 bases and J by 4 bases, 7 bases remained unmatched. The CDR3 loop spans 15 amino acids. Written as DNA, the CDR3 is TGTGCCAGCAGTCGGGACAGTGATGGCACCGGGGAGCTGTTTTTT. Its protein is CASSRDSDGTGELFF.

The rearrangement links TRBV29-1 to TRBJ1-4, with D tentatively TRBD1 (5 bases). The CDR3 runs to 11 residues. Trimming took off 7 bases at V and 6 bases at J, with 9 bases between the two ends. In germline, CDR1 is SQVTM, CDR2 ANQGSEA. Here the CDR3 reads CSGDWDEKLFF. The DNA of the CDR3 is TGCAGCGGGGACTGGGATGAAAAACTGTTTTTT.

The CDR3 is CASSLGSGGRTDTQYF. The CDR3, as DNA: TGTGCCAGCAGCTTGGGAAGCGGGGGTCGCACAGATACGCAGTATTTT. The V and J genes are TRBV7-2 and TRBJ2-3; TRBD2 agrees at 8 bases. The junction had 6 bases not matched to a gene; V was cut back by 3 bases and J by 1 base. Germline CDR1 and CDR2: SGHTA and FQGNSA. The CDR3 spans 16 residues.

CDR3 DNA sequence: TGCGCCAGCAGCCAAGATGGGCAGTCTTACTCTGGAAACACCATATATTTT. This translates into CASSQDGQSYSGNTIYF. This rearrangement joins TRBV4-3 to TRBJ1-3, with D uncertain. From germline, CDR1 is LGHNA and CDR2 YSLEER. The CDR3 runs 17 residues. The ends were cut back, 0 bases at V and 0 bases at J, with 12 bases in the middle.

The CDR3 DNA follows: TGCGCCAGCAGCTTGATGCCAGGGGCTAATGAAAAACTGTTTTTT. It specifies CASSLMPGANEKLFF. The chain recombines TRBV5-1 with TRBJ1-4; D possibly corresponds to TRBD1 (6 bases). Germline loops: CDR1 SGHRS, CDR2 YFSETQ. V was shortened by 1 base and J by 3 bases, with 10 bases between the two germline ends. The CDR3 covers 15 residues.

This clone was found once. The V gene is TRBV28, the J gene TRBJ2-3; tentative D call: TRBD1 (6 bases). CDR1 MDHEN and CDR2 SYDVKM come from the germline V gene. This CDR3 region has 14 residues. V lost 4 bases, J lost 5 bases, and 13 bases lay in between. The CDR3 loop reads CASSSPQGIDTQYF. Here the CDR3 DNA reads TGTGCCAGCAGTTCACCCCAGGGGATAGATACGCAGTATTTT.

This chain links TRBV6-5 with TRBJ1-2; no definite D call. With 2 bases removed from V and 6 bases from J, the gap between germline ends came to 10 bases. Germline CDR1 is MNHEY and CDR2 is SVGAGI. The CDR3 is 13 amino acids. For the CDR3, the DNA is TGTGCCAGCAGTTACGCGACTTTACATGGCTACACCTTC. Its protein is CASSYATLHGYTF.

The chain has TRBV7-2 and TRBJ2-1; 9 nucleotides align to TRBD2. This CDR3 region has 15 residues. Germline lookup yields CDR1 SGHTA and CDR2 FQGNSA. Trimming at V came to 5 bases and at J to 5 bases, leaving 7 bases not matched to a gene. The CDR3 coding sequence is TGTGCCAGCAGCGCTGATAGCGGGGGCAACAATGAGCAGTTCTTC. Translated, it gives CASSADSGGNNEQFF.

This clone was observed once. In DNA form, the CDR3 reads TGTGCCAGTAGTATCAGTTCCTACAATGAGCAGTTCTTC. It yields the protein CASSISSYNEQFF. The rearrangement uses TRBV19 and TRBJ2-1; D gene uncertain. The CDR3 is made up of 13 amino acids. The V gene's germline CDR1 is LNHDA and CDR2 SQIVND (reference sequence). The V end was cut by 3 bases, the J end by 1 base, with 4 bases between. The full variable domain, rest sourced from reference TRBV19 and TRBJ2-1, is DGGITQSPKYLFRKEGQNVTLSCEQNLNHDAMYWYRQDPGQGLRLIYYSQIVNDFQKGDIAEGYSVSREKKESFPLTVTSAQKNPTAFYLCASSISSYNEQFFGPGTRLTVL.

CDR3 nucleotides: TGTGCCAGCAGTTTTGAGGGACTAGCGGGAGCCCTAATCTACGAGCAGTACTTC. Translated: CASSFEGLAGALIYEQYF. The chain uses TRBV28 and TRBJ2-7; 14 nucleotides match TRBD2. Looked up from germline, CDR1 is MDHEN and CDR2 is SYDVKM. The CDR3 is made up of 18 amino acids. With 3 bases clipped from V and 3 bases from J, the junction kept 10 bases outside the gene matches.

The V gene is TRBV9, the J gene TRBJ1-6; D remains ambiguous. In germline, CDR1 is SGDLS, CDR2 YYNGEE. This CDR3 has 15 amino acids. The V and J ends lost 0 bases and 6 bases respectively, with 10 bases between them. In nucleotides, the CDR3 is TGTGCCAGCAGCGTAGGCCCCGGAGGTAATTCACCCCTCCACTTT. Translating gives CASSVGPGGNSPLHF.

The chain joins TRBV7-9 to TRBJ2-4; the D gene is possibly TRBD1 (6 bases). The germline V and J ends were trimmed by 2 bases and 6 bases, with 11 bases remaining between them. The CDR3 runs 14 residues. CDR1 SEHNR and CDR2 FQNEAQ come from the germline V gene (reference sequence). CDR3 sequence: CASSLSTGINIQYF. Here the CDR3 DNA reads TGTGCCAGCAGCTTAAGTACAGGGATAAACATTCAGTACTTC. The whole variable domain, filled in from reference TRBV7-9 and TRBJ2-4, reads DTGVSQNPRHKITKRGQNVTFRCDPISEHNRLYWYRQTLGQGPEFLTYFQNEAQLEKSRLLSDRFSAERPKGSFSTLEIQRTEQGDSAMYLCASSLSTGINIQYFGAGTRLSVL.

This chain connects TRBV12-5 to TRBJ2-7, with a possible D match to TRBD2 (5 bases). Germline lookup yields CDR1 LGHNT and CDR2 FRNRAP. V gave up 2 bases and J gave up 7 bases, with 12 bases separating them. CDR3 length equals 13 residues. This chain's CDR3 is CASGLRSPGEQYF. The DNA of the CDR3 is TGTGCTAGTGGTTTGAGGTCCCCGGGGGAGCAGTACTTC. Drawing the rest from reference TRBV12-5 and TRBJ2-7, the complete variable domain is DARVTQTPRHKVTEMGQEVTMRCQPILGHNTVFWYRQTMMQGLELLAYFRNRAPLDDSGMPKDRFSAEMPDATLATLKIQPSEPRDSAVYFCASGLRSPGEQYFGPGTRLTVT.

The J gene is TRBJ1-5, the V gene TRBV19; no definite D call. The length of the CDR3 is 14 residues. Trimming stripped 5 bases from V and 4 bases from J, with 12 bases between. CDR1 and CDR2 from the germline V gene are LNHDA and SQIVND (reference sequence). The DNA for the CDR3 is TGTGCCAGTAGTTGGGTTGGCAGGAATCAGCCCCAGCATTTT. It is translated as CASSWVGRNQPQHF. Based on the CDR3 plus reference TRBV19 and TRBJ1-5, the full variable domain is DGGITQSPKYLFRKEGQNVTLSCEQNLNHDAMYWYRQDPGQGLRLIYYSQIVNDFQKGDIAEGYSVSREKKESFPLTVTSAQKNPTAFYLCASSWVGRNQPQHFGDGTRLSIL.

The rearrangement links TRBV15 to TRBJ2-3, with TRBD1 as a possible D gene (6 bases). The CDR3 is 18 residues long. Germline V gene lookup returns CDR1 LNHNV and CDR2 YYDKDF (reference sequence). Trimming shortened V by 1 base and J by 2 bases, and 19 bases separated the two germline ends. The CDR3 here is CATSRARTASLFTDTQYF. Written as DNA, the CDR3 is TGTGCCACCAGCAGAGCCCGGACAGCGTCTCTTTTCACAGATACGCAGTATTTT.

The gene calls are TRBV4-2 and TRBJ1-1; D is ambiguous. Between the trimmed V and J ends, which lost 0 bases and 11 bases, there was a span of 16 bases. CDR1 is LGHNA and CDR2 is YNFKEQ in the germline V gene. The CDR3 is 14 residues long. The CDR3 DNA follows: TGTGCCAGCAGCCAAGATCCGGCCCCCCGGGTGGCTTTCTTT. It translates to CASSQDPAPRVAFF.

This chain connects TRBV19 to TRBJ1-4; 7 positions match TRBD1. V lost 4 bases and J lost 0; bases outside the gene matches: 11. Germline V CDR1 and CDR2: LNHDA, SQIVND (reference sequence). The CDR3 covers 18 residues. Here the CDR3 reads CASSTKGAGGATNEKLFF. The CDR3 DNA follows: TGTGCCAGTAGTACAAAAGGGGCAGGGGGTGCAACTAATGAAAAACTGTTTTTT. Looking up the rest from reference TRBV19 and TRBJ1-4 gives the full variable domain: DGGITQSPKYLFRKEGQNVTLSCEQNLNHDAMYWYRQDPGQGLRLIYYSQIVNDFQKGDIAEGYSVSREKKESFPLTVTSAQKNPTAFYLCASSTKGAGGATNEKLFFGSGTQLSVL.

The chain recombines TRBV7-2 with TRBJ1-1; no firm D call. Germline V gives CDR1 SGHTA, CDR2 FQGNSA. The V end was cut by 1 base, the J end by 1 base, with 4 bases between. The CDR3 spans 13 residues. CDR3 loop: CASSLGRNTEAFF. For the CDR3, the DNA is TGTGCCAGCAGCTTAGGCAGGAACACTGAAGCTTTCTTT.